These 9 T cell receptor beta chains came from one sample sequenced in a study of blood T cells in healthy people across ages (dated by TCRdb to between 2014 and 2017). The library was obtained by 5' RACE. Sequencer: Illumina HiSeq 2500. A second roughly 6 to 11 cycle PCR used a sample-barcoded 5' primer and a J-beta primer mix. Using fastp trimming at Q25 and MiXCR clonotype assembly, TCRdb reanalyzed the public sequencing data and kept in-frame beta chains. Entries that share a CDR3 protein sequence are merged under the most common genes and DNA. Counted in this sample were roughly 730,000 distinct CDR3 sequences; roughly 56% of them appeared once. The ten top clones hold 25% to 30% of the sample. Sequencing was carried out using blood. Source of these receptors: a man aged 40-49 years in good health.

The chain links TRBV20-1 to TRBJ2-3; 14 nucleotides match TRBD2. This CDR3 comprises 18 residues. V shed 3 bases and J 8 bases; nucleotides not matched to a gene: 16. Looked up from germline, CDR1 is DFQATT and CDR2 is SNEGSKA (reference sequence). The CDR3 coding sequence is TGCAGTGCTAGGGAATTGGGACTAGCGGGAGATAGATGGGGTACGCAGTATTTT. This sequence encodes CSARELGLAGDRWGTQYF.

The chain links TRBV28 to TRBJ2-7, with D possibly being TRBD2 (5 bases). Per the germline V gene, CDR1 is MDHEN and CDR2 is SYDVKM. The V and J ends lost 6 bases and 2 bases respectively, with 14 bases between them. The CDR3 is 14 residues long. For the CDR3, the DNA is TGTGCCAGCAGGCTCGCACACGGGGCCTACGAGCAGTACTTC. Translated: CASRLAHGAYEQYF.

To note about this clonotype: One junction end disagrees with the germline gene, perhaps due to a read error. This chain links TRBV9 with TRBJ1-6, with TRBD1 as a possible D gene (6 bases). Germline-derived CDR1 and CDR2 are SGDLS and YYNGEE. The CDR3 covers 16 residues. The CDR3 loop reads CASSVDRASYNPPLHF. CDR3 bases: TGTGCCAGCAGCGTAGACAGGGCCTCCTATAATCCACCCCTCCACTTT. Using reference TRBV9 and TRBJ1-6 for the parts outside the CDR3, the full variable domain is DSGVTQTPKHLITATGQRVTLRCSPRSGDLSVYWYQQSLDQGLQFLIQYYNGEERAKGNILERFSAQQFPDLHSELNLSSLELGDSALYFCASSVDRASYNPPLHFGNGTRLTVT.

The CDR3 nucleotides read TGTGCCAGCAGTTACAGCTGGACAGGGGACACCTACGAGCAGTACTTC. Translating it yields CASSYSWTGDTYEQYF. J is TRBJ2-7 and V is TRBV6-5, with 9 nucleotides matching TRBD1. Germline V CDR1 and CDR2: MNHEY, SVGAGI. With 2 bases clipped from V and 2 bases from J, the junction kept 7 bases outside the gene matches. This CDR3 contains 16 residues.

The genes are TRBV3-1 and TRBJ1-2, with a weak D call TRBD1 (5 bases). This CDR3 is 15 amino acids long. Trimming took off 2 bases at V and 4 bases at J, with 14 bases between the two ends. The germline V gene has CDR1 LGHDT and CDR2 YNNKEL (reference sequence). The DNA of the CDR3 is TGTGCCAGCAGCCAAACGAGGACAAGTCTCTATGGCTACACCTTC. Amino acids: CASSQTRTSLYGYTF.

The CDR3 DNA reads as TGTGCCAGTTCGACAGGGGGCTCGCAAGAGACCCAGTACTTC. This sequence encodes CASSTGGSQETQYF. The rearrangement joins TRBV28 to TRBJ2-5; 10 bases are shared with TRBD1. The CDR3 sequence is 14 residues long. The germline CDR1 and CDR2 sequences are MDHEN and SYDVKM. V lost 9 bases to trimming and J lost 2 bases; unmatched junction nucleotides: 6.

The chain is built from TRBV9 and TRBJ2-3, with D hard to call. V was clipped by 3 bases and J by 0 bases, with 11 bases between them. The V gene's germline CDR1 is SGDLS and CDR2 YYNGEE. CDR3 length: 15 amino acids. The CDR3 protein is CASSASIGSTDTQYF. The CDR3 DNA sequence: TGTGCCAGCAGCGCCTCCATAGGGAGCACAGATACGCAGTATTTT.

The CDR3 DNA follows: TGTGCCAGCAGTGAAACTGACAGAGAGAACACTGAAGCTTTCTTT. This translates into CASSETDRENTEAFF. The chain uses TRBV2 and TRBJ1-1; maybe TRBD1 (5 bases). From germline, CDR1 is SNHLY and CDR2 FYNNEI. Trimming removed 2 bases at V and 1 base at J, with 11 bases between. There are 15 residues in the CDR3.

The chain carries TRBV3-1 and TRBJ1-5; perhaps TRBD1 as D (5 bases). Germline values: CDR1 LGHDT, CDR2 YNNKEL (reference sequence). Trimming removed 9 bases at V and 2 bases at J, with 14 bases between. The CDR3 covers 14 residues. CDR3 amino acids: CASSGGSGNQPQHF. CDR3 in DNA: TGTGCCAGTTCGGGGGGTTCCGGCAATCAGCCCCAGCATTTT.